This T cell receptor (beta chain) was recovered during a study of shared clonotypes between healthy human individuals. CDR1 and CDR2 from the germline V gene are SGHDT and YYEEEE. V lost 0 bases and J lost 2, with 12 bases in between. The CDR3 sequence is 16 residues long. Some clones are missing from TCRdb's copy, which holds only in-frame ones; the method was immunoSEQ multiplex PCR. The sample has about 710,000 clones, around 78% seen once. The chain joins TRBV5-6 to TRBJ1-3; D remains ambiguous. Sequencing was performed on memory CD4+ T cells sorted from blood. Subset specified: CD45RA-negative fraction. This clonotype was obtained from a woman under 40 in good health. This CDR3 reads CASSLAVGLAGNTIYF. CDR3 bases: TGTGCCAGCAGCTTGGCCGTCGGGTTAGCTGGAAACACCATATATTTT.